This T cell receptor (beta chain) was identified during a study of cytomegalovirus exposure and HLA in healthy donors (dated by TCRdb to 2016 to 2017). In the study overall: In an earlier analysis of 550 to 750 of the donors, 276 Gb of sequence data and some 100 million unique TCR beta sequences from about 179 million T cells were reported. The later analysis used no new phenotypic data to find candidate immune exposures, relying instead on TCR beta sequences and their occurrence across donors. Approximately 310 gigabases of sequencing data and around 87 million unique TCR sequences were included in an early release covering about 620 HLA-typed donors. The number of donors typed differed by locus, with roughly 629-640 for A, B, C, DRB1 and DQB1, approximately 500 for DQA1, some 570 for DPA1, and roughly 450 for DPB1. The aim of the study was to test whether cataloging public T cell receptors could identify signatures of past pathogen exposure. About 5 DR-DQ haplotypes were handled as single units for association and clustering, since linkage in the cohort was strong. Of the 350 to 450 genotyped donors, approximately 83% fell in the genetic ancestry cluster associated with self-reported Caucasian donors. HLA typing included class I and class II loci at four-digit resolution. To predict cytomegalovirus infection status, the study brought together high-throughput TCR immunosequencing, statistical association of individual TCRs with disease status, and machine learning. All discovery cohort repertoires had been generated on a single sequencing platform. A later genetic analysis took genome-wide SNP genotypes for about 55% of the 666 donors and used that subset as a discovery cohort. In addition to the first cohort of 500 to 850 subjects, a separate validation cohort of approximately 130 different subjects was used. The study profiled the T cell repertoires of hundreds of subjects by immunosequencing and related them to cytomegalovirus serostatus. In a later analysis, previously published TCR beta repertoires from 670 or so donors were re-analyzed and high-resolution HLA genotyping was added so that TCR occurrence patterns could be studied. Donor age, sex, ethnicity and CMV serostatus were compiled alongside the repertoire data. In an earlier analysis of a few hundred of the donors, high-throughput TCR beta sequencing was used to judge whether each TCR beta V gene segment behaved as functional or pseudogenic. Among roughly 370 genotyped donors of the cohort, an average of about 240,000 unique TCR beta nucleotide sequences were sequenced per donor, around 20% of them non-productive. Overall study outcomes, separate from this receptor: In an earlier analysis of roughly 500 of the donors, most TCR beta V segments appeared in productive rearrangements about 87% or about 30% of the time, broadly matching IMGT annotations. Correlated functional status among segregating V segments might be attributable to linkage disequilibrium, but an unknown experimental factor could not be ruled out. When HLA alleles, especially DR and DQ, strongly co-occurred, TCR associations were difficult to assign to individual alleles. HLA typing was unavailable for some donors at each locus, so association tests used only the typed subset. Some IMGT-functional V segments, including TRBV6-2 and TRBV6-3, could not be distinguished by the 87-base-pair reads and were therefore excluded. Most TCR sequences were observed very rarely across donors, whereas some public TCRs were present in many individuals. A later analysis found that HLA-associated TCR beta chains were more clonally expanded and had lower generation probabilities than equally common non-associated chains. In a later analysis, several top co-occurrence clusters were reported to appear linked to parvovirus B19, influenza, CMV and Epstein-Barr virus. A cluster of highly shared sequence variants was judged likely to represent a technical artifact of the sequencing pipeline. For the cohort, immune exposure information was limited to CMV serostatus. Roughly uniform sequencing depth across donors was assumed in presence/absence analyses, although this assumption may not hold. According to a later analysis, TCR association rates differed among HLA loci, with DRB1 alleles showing the most associated TCRs and HLA-C alleles showing the fewest. A further reported finding was that TCR beta sequences accurately predicted the HLA-A and HLA-B alleles for most subjects in the first cohort. A total of 150 to 200 TCR beta chains were listed by the study as associated with cytomegalovirus. A later analysis found that most CMV-associated TCR beta chains appeared HLA-restricted, with HLA associations seemingly driven largely by CMV exposure. In vitro tests confirmed that a few of the cytomegalovirus-associated TCR beta chains recognize cytomegalovirus antigens. According to a later genetic analysis, donors in an Asian-associated ancestry cluster had fewer N-insertions in productive TCRs than the approximately 650-donor mean. About 17 rarely observed V segments, including chromosome 9 orphons, were excluded from the earlier analysis of just under 600 of the donors because counts were too low. The authors suggested that the approach could potentially be extended to other disease states and immunological phenotypes. V-gene and J-gene trimming of TCR beta chains was associated with a missense DCLRE1C variant in a later genetic analysis, and the association was replicated in an independent cohort. A later analysis associated 15,000 or so TCR beta sequences with specific HLA alleles at a false discovery rate of 0.05. In both the original and validation cohorts, the classifier was reported to diagnose cytomegalovirus status with high specificity and sensitivity. In this cohort, only TCR beta chains were sequenced, and detectable features were limited by the absence of alpha or paired-chain data.

In total, just over 650 healthy bone marrow donors made up the cohort. Cohort members were all nominally healthy when sampled, although unrecorded immune exposures were likely present. The donor was CMV seronegative and belonged to the group of 320 or so seronegative cohort members. Each donor provided a peripheral blood sample, and peripheral blood mononuclear cells were used for TCR beta sequencing. Genomic DNA was extracted from the blood cell samples with the Qiagen DNeasy Blood Extraction Kit. Comment on this clone: Its antigen specificity is not known. Base qualities are missing; no much larger clone stands one base away.

The method was the immunoSEQ multiplex PCR assay. The multiplex PCR relied on a mix of 60 forward primers for TCR Vbeta segments and 13 reverse primers for TCR Jbeta segments. The CDR3 region of rearranged TCR beta genes was amplified from genomic DNA with a multiplex PCR assay. On the Illumina HiSeq System, the amplified TCR beta libraries were sequenced as 87-base-pair reads. The original pipeline was this. A later analysis counted about 80 million unique TCR beta chains across the 666 repertoires, and some 12 million of these chains were shared by at least two donors. A nearest-neighbor algorithm error-corrected the raw reads and collapsed the reads into unique sequences, merging closely related sequences to remove PCR and sequencing errors. V, D and J gene segments were assigned by aligning CDR3 sequences to IMGT reference sequences. Each retained sequence needed at least a six-nucleotide match to both a V gene segment and a J gene segment. Rearrangements were classified as productive when the CDR3 lacked stop codons and remained in frame with V and J, and all other rearrangements were classified as non-productive. Following IMGT convention, CDR3 was defined as the stretch from the second conserved V-encoded cysteine to the conserved J-encoded phenylalanine. In an earlier analysis of approximately 590 of the donors, sequences lacking an unambiguous match to a single V gene segment were excluded. An earlier analysis of 587 of the donors classified V segments as functional when productive rearrangements were above 56.7% and as segregating when the standard deviation between donors was above 5%. To diagnose cytomegalovirus status from the catalog of TCR beta chain sequences, a statistical classification framework was built. In a later analysis, V and J genes were assigned by comparing TCR nucleotide sequences against IMGT/GENE-DB human TR gene sequences. Using the TCRdist pipeline, a later analysis assigned CDR3 sequences along with most-parsimonious VDJ recombination scenarios. In a later analysis, every TCR beta chain was defined by the combination of its CDR3 amino acid sequence and its V-gene family, and reads without a unique V-gene family were dropped. In a later analysis, nearly 600 highly shared, low-generation-probability nucleotide sequences were removed to address suspected cross-contamination and a sequencing artifact. A later analysis calculated a clonal expansion index for each public chain from normalized within-repertoire ranks of inferred template counts. In a later analysis, generation probabilities were computed using a VDJ recombination model fitted to out-of-frame rearrangements, and the results were checked against IGoR. In a later analysis, hypergeometric tests were used to score TCR-TCR, TCR-HLA and TCR-CMV co-occurrence, with a repertoire-size bias correction applied to TCR pairs. A later analysis estimated false discovery rates by permuting HLA or CMV assignments 20 times. In a later analysis, co-occurring TCRs were grouped using DBSCAN, with TCRdist sequence similarity added in when clustering inside HLA-allele-positive subsets. Repertoires with fewer than 30,000 or more than 120,000 public chains were left out of co-occurrence clustering, as were five repertoires with anomalous nucleotide sharing. TCRdb's version of the immuneACCESS table is confined to in-frame rearrangements and falls short of the full clone set. An unresolved V gene accounts for under half of the shortfall where checked; the remainder is of unknown origin. Clonal size and the V and J genes are those of that table, whereas D and trimming came from the DNA. The sample contains 150,000 to 180,000 clones, 65% to 80% of them found a single time. In total, the top ten clones hold around 4.1% of the sample.

Reading from cysteine to phenylalanine, the CDR3 counts 12 amino acids. The sequence is cut down to CDR3 DNA, 36 bases in frame from base 1. Via the germline V gene, CDR1 is MNHEY and CDR2 SVGAGI. Trimming takes 6 bases from V and 0 bases from J, and the germline ends sit 6 bases apart. Recombination linked TRBV6-5 to TRBJ2-7, with no confident D gene call. The clonotype comes from a woman aged 40 to 50 in good health and CMV-seronegative. What was sequenced was PBMCs. The CDR3 region has the sequence CASRQNSYEQYF. The sequenced DNA is TGTGCCAGCAGACAGAACTCCTACGAGCAGTACTTC.